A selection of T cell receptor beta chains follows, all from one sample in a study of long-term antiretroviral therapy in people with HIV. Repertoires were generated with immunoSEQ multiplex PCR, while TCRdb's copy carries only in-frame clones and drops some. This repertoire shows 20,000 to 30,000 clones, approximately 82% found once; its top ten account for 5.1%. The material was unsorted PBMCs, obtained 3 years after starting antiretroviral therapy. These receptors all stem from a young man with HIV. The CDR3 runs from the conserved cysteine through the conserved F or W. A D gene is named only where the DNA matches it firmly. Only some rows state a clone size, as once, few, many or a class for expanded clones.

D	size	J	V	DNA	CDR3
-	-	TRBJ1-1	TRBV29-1	TGCAGCGTTGCGGCCGGGTGGGGGATGAACACTGAAGCTTTCTTT	CSVAAGWGMNTEAFF
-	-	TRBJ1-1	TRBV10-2	TGCGCCAGCAGTGAGTCGGGTGGAGGCTTCGAAGCTTTCTTT	CASSESGGGFEAFF
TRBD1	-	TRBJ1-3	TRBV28	TGTGCCAGCAGTTCCCGGACAGGCAAAAGAAACACCATATATTTT	CASSSRTGKRNTIYF
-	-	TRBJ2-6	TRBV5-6	TGTGCCAGCAGCAAACAGAGCTCTGGGGCCAACGTCCTGACTTTC	CASSKQSSGANVLTF
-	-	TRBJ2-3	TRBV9	TGTGCCAGCAGCGCAAGGACTATTAGCACAGATACGCAGTATTTT	CASSARTISTDTQYF
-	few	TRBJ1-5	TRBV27	TGTGCCAGCAGTTCGGAGAATTTGGGCAATCAGCCCCAGCATTTT	CASSSENLGNQPQHF
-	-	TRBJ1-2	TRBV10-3	TGTGCCATGGGAACGGAAAGGAACTATGGCTACACCTTC	CAMGTERNYGYTF
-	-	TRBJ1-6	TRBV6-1	TGTGCCAGCAGTGACCTACCGGGACCCAATAATTCACCCCTCCACTTT	CASSDLPGPNNSPLHF
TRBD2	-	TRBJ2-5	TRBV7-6	TGTGCCAGCAGCTGGGTTCTAGCGGGGGGTCCAGAAGAGACCCAGTACTTC	CASSWVLAGGPEETQYF
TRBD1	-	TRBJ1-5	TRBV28	TGTGCCAGCAGTTCCCCCAGGGCAGGGGGCGAGTATAGCAATCAGCCCCAGCATTTT	CASSSPRAGGEYSNQPQHF